This T cell receptor (beta chain) is from a study of spatial heterogeneity in lung cancer. V was pared by 2 bases and J by 3 bases, with 8 bases between. The CDR3 is 13 amino acids. In germline, CDR1 is SGHTS, CDR2 YDEGEE. The time point is: sample taken at primary tumor resection. Whole RNA was taken from tumor, nontumor lung or frozen PBMC; it was then sequenced unsorted. TCRdb recomputed calls from the 5' RACE reads with MiXCR, one row per CDR3 protein. The repertoire holds about 4,000 distinct CDR3 sequences, with 6% as singletons. In this sample, this clonotype is medium-sized. Its matching antigen is unknown. Whole-study results and caveats: Quantities of ubiquitous and regional expanded TCRs paralleled ubiquitous and regional nonsynonymous mutations, respectively. Expanded alpha and beta TCR counts within tumors tracked tumor mutation counts.

Material: lung tumor tissue, obtained at surgery. The TCR was taken from a male donor with early-stage non-small cell lung cancer. The chain uses TRBV5-8 and TRBJ1-1; D gene unclear. For the CDR3, the DNA is TGTGCCAGCAGCTTAGGGTTCCACACTGAAGCTTTCTTT. Translating it yields CASSLGFHTEAFF.